This T cell receptor (beta chain) was sequenced in a study of human T cells and chemical hapten exposure. Whole-study results and caveats: Versus controls, significantly more large CDR3 similarity clusters arose from expanded TCRs. There was no change with DPC sensitization in TCRs above 1 in 1000 frequency.

Time point meaning: patch test 3, about 24 weeks after DPC sensitization. As to treatment: therapeutic diphenylcyclopropenone sensitization with weekly scalp DPC. The CDR3 is made up of 14 amino acids. Trimming took off 0 bases at V and 1 base at J, with 7 bases between the two ends. CDR1 SGHRS and CDR2 YFSETQ come from the germline V gene. TCRdb used MiXCR to reprocess the RACE reads, holding one entry per CDR3 protein. The sample includes approximately 110,000 distinct CDR3 sequences, 30% to 35% of them seen just once. On this clonotype itself: The target antigen is unknown.

The starting material was whole blood, obtained in connection with sensitization to the hapten diphenylcyclopropenone (DPC). The chain combines TRBV5-1 with TRBJ2-5, with D perhaps matching TRBD2 (6 bases). The TCR comes from a man aged 35 to 55 with alopecia areata. Some clones in this sample may be carry-over from other donors' samples. CDR3 sequence: CASSLATSQETQYF. The DNA for the CDR3 is TGCGCCAGCAGCTTGGCGACTAGCCAAGAGACCCAGTACTTC.